Below, 20 T cell receptor beta chains from the same sample are listed, as sequenced in a study of identical twins. TCRdb re-called the 5' RACE reads with MiXCR, one entry per CDR3 protein. The repertoire holds 500,000 to 700,000 distinct CDR3 sequences, with roughly 6.6% as singletons. The sample was also linked to a second study, of yellow fever vaccine responses in identical twins.

Sequenced material: PBMCs. These receptors were taken from a woman younger than 30 in good health.

This clonotype appeared a few times. V usage is TRBV29-1 and J usage is TRBJ1-2; 9 bases align to TRBD1. This CDR3 contains 11 residues. The J segment lost 6 bases and the V segment lost 7 bases, leaving 3 bases of the junction unmatched. Per the germline V gene, CDR1 is SQVTM and CDR2 is ANQGSEA. The CDR3 DNA is TGCAGCGGGGGACAGGGACATGGCTACACCTTC. It encodes CSGGQGHGYTF. The whole variable domain, filled in from reference TRBV29-1 and TRBJ1-2, reads SAVISQKPSRDICQRGTSLTIQCQVDSQVTMMFWYRQQPGQSLTLIATANQGSEATYESGFVIDKFPISRPNLTFSTLTVSNMSPEDSSIYLCSGGQGHGYTFGSGTRLTVV.

The J gene is TRBJ1-3, the V gene TRBV7-2; a possible D gene is TRBD1 (6 bases). V was shortened by 3 bases and J by 4 bases, with 16 bases between the two germline ends. This CDR3 has 16 residues. Germline values: CDR1 SGHTA, CDR2 FQGNSA. The CDR3 is CASSFRRGARGNTIYF. CDR3 bases: TGTGCCAGCAGCTTCCGTCGGGGGGCGCGAGGAAACACCATATATTTT.

This clonotype has ten or more counts. This chain connects TRBV7-8 to TRBJ1-2, with 10 bases aligning to TRBD1. The CDR3 has 14 amino acids. CDR1 is SGHVS, CDR2 FQNEAQ, per germline. Trimming removed 6 bases from V and 4 bases from J; junction bases left unmatched: 5. CDR3 DNA sequence: TGTGCCAGCAGGCTTGACAGGGGGCCCTATGGCTACACCTTC. This sequence encodes CASRLDRGPYGYTF. Full variable domain (outside the CDR3, taken from reference TRBV7-8 and TRBJ1-2): GAGVSQSPRYKVAKRGQDVALRCDPISGHVSLFWYQQALGQGPEFLTYFQNEAQLDKSGLPSDRFFAERPEGSVSTLKIQRTQQEDSAVYLCASRLDRGPYGYTFGSGTRLTVV.

This clonotype has ten or more counts. This chain joins TRBV2 and TRBJ2-7; tentative D call: TRBD1 (5 bases). Trimming shortened V by 7 bases and J by 2 bases, and 15 bases separated the two germline ends. This CDR3 spans 14 amino acids. The V gene's germline CDR1 is SNHLY and CDR2 FYNNEI. CDR3 residues: CASNRQIRTYEQYF. Written as DNA, the CDR3 is TGTGCCAGCAACAGACAGATCCGAACCTACGAGCAGTACTTC.

This sequence joins TRBV7-9 and TRBJ1-2, with D possibly matching TRBD1 (5 bases). Germline assignment: CDR1 SEHNR and CDR2 FQNEAQ (reference sequence). The CDR3 consists of 14 residues. V was shortened by 6 bases and J by 2 bases, with 13 bases between the two germline ends. The CDR3 region is CASSGTPGNYGYTF. The CDR3 nucleotides are TGTGCCAGCAGTGGGACGCCGGGCAACTATGGCTACACCTTC.

The rearrangement links TRBV11-1 to TRBJ2-5; 15 bases fit TRBD2. The CDR3 runs 18 residues. Trimming at V came to 5 bases and at J to 5 bases, leaving 12 bases not matched to a gene. Germline V gene data show CDR1 as SGHAT and CDR2 as FQDESV (reference sequence). Here the CDR3 DNA reads TGTGCCAGCAGCCAACGGACTAGCGGGAGGGTTCTATCGGAGACCCAGTACTTC. This sequence encodes CASSQRTSGRVLSETQYF.

This chain joins TRBV6-1 and TRBJ2-1; weak D call: TRBD1 (5 bases). The CDR3 loop spans 18 amino acids. The ends were cut back, 2 bases at V and 4 bases at J, with 21 bases in the middle. CDR1 and CDR2 from the germline V gene are MNHNS and SASEGT. The CDR3 reads CASSEKGRGATIYNEQFF. DNA for the CDR3: TGTGCCAGCAGTGAAAAGGGGCGTGGGGCCACCATATACAATGAGCAGTTCTTC.

V is TRBV12-3 or TRBV12-4 and J is TRBJ2-1, with 7 nucleotides matching TRBD2. The CDR3 is 17 residues long. The J segment lost 5 bases and the V segment lost 5 bases, leaving 15 bases of the junction unmatched. CDR3: CASSKFMAGEANNEQFF. Written as DNA, the CDR3 is TGTGCCAGCAGTAAATTTATGGCGGGAGAGGCCAACAATGAGCAGTTCTTC.

V usage is TRBV20-1 and J usage is TRBJ2-7; 7 positions match TRBD2. Per germline, CDR1 DFQATT and CDR2 SNEGSKA (reference sequence). CDR3 length: 14 amino acids. Unmatched junction bases numbered 5, after V lost 3 bases and J lost 0 bases. The CDR3 sequence is CSASPRDYSYEQYF. As DNA, the CDR3 is TGCAGTGCTAGTCCGCGGGACTACTCCTACGAGCAGTACTTC.

This chain links TRBV20-1 with TRBJ2-7; 8 positions match TRBD1. V was clipped by 5 bases and J by 4 bases; unmatched bases: 7. CDR3 length: 13 amino acids. CDR1 and CDR2 from the germline V gene are DFQATT and SNEGSKA (reference sequence). CDR3 in DNA: TGCAGTGCTTCGGGACAGGCAATTTACGAGCAGTACTTC. The encoded protein is CSASGQAIYEQYF.

The CDR3 loop is CASRPTGMGSPLHF. In DNA form, the CDR3 reads TGTGCCAGCAGGCCAACAGGGATGGGGTCACCCCTCCACTTT. The chain carries TRBV6-1 and TRBJ1-6, with D perhaps matching TRBD1 (6 bases). Germline CDR1 MNHNS, CDR2 SASEGT. V was pared by 6 bases and J by 10 bases, with 16 bases between. This CDR3 comprises 14 residues.

This clonotype was observed a handful of times. This rearrangement joins TRBV20-1 to TRBJ2-7, with 7 bases that match TRBD2. Germline loops: CDR1 DFQATT, CDR2 SNEGSKA (reference sequence). V lost 4 bases, J lost 1 base, and 16 bases stayed unmatched. This CDR3 region has 17 residues. CDR3 amino acids: CSATPTAGRAGSYEQYF. In DNA, the CDR3 is TGCAGTGCTACCCCTACTGCGGGGAGGGCCGGGTCCTACGAGCAGTACTTC.

The chain uses TRBV3-1 and TRBJ2-1; 11 bases agree with TRBD2. V lost 11 bases, J lost 8 bases, and 26 bases stayed unmatched. The CDR3 covers 19 residues. In germline, CDR1 is LGHDT, CDR2 YNNKEL (reference sequence). CDR3 DNA sequence: TGTGCCTCCTGCCAAGGGGCTAGCGGGGGGATTTTTGTAGGTGATGAGCAGTTCTTC. Amino acids: CASCQGASGGIFVGDEQFF.

The chain links TRBV7-6 to TRBJ2-5, with D possibly matching TRBD2 (5 bases). The CDR3 sequence is 13 residues long. CDR1 and CDR2 from the germline V gene are SGHVS and FNYEAQ. Trimming removed 8 bases from V and 0 bases from J, with 10 bases in between. CDR3 amino acids: CASCSSYQETQYF. The CDR3 nucleotides read TGTGCCAGCTGCTCTAGCTACCAAGAGACCCAGTACTTC.

This clonotype was detected many times. V is TRBV7-2 and J is TRBJ1-1, with 7 bases identical to TRBD1. J gave up 1 base and V 6 bases, and 8 bases lay outside the gene matches. Germline CDR1 and CDR2: SGHTA and FQGNSA. This CDR3 spans 15 amino acids. In DNA, the CDR3 is TGTGCCAGCAGTCAGGGGGTGGGTCAGAACACTGAAGCTTTCTTT. Protein: CASSQGVGQNTEAFF.

This clonotype was counted many times. The rearrangement links TRBV11-2 to TRBJ1-1, with unresolved D. Between the trimmed V and J ends, which lost 0 bases and 0 bases, there was a span of 17 bases. The CDR3 totals 18 residues. The germline V gene encodes CDR1 SGHAT and CDR2 FQNNGV. The CDR3 sequence: CASSLERRISFMNTEAFF. The CDR3 DNA is TGTGCCAGCAGCTTAGAACGTCGCATCAGTTTTATGAACACTGAAGCTTTCTTT.

The table lists this clonotype with a few counts. This chain joins TRBV12-3 or TRBV12-4 and TRBJ2-5; 10 bases agree with TRBD2. Germline trimming cut 5 bases from V and 5 bases from J; bases unmatched to any gene: 2. This CDR3 has 13 residues. CDR3 sequence reads: CASSKAGGETQYF. In nucleotides, the CDR3 is TGTGCCAGCAGTAAAGCGGGGGGGGAGACCCAGTACTTC.

The V call is TRBV10-3, the J call TRBJ2-7; TRBD2 matches at 9 bases. Germline loops: CDR1 ENHRY, CDR2 SYGVKD. The CDR3 is 17 residues long. J was trimmed by 2 bases and V by 3 bases; bases with no gene match: 11. CDR3 amino acids: CAISDVAPTSGPYEQYF. DNA of the CDR3: TGTGCCATCAGTGATGTCGCCCCGACTAGCGGTCCCTACGAGCAGTACTTC.

In this sample, this clonotype turned up many times. This chain links TRBV15 with TRBJ1-2; weak D call: TRBD1 (6 bases). This CDR3 has 16 amino acids. In germline, CDR1 is LNHNV, CDR2 YYDKDF (reference sequence). V lost 0 bases and J 4 bases, leaving 15 bases between the germline ends. The CDR3 here is CATSRDYGGASYGYTF. The DNA for the CDR3 is TGTGCCACCAGCAGAGATTACGGGGGGGCTAGCTATGGCTACACCTTC.

This clonotype was found a few times. The rearrangement joins TRBV20-1 to TRBJ2-6; D is unresolved. The germline V gene encodes CDR1 DFQATT and CDR2 SNEGSKA (reference sequence). Trimming took 4 bases from V and 2 from J, leaving 9 bases between them. CDR3 size: 14 residues. CDR3 sequence (DNA): TGCAGTGCTACTGCTTGGCCTGGGGCCAACGTCCTGACTTTC. Translated, it gives CSATAWPGANVLTF.